This TCR beta chain was found in a study of shared clonotypes between healthy human individuals. Naive-designated CD8 cells lacked CD45RO, were positively enriched for CCR7, and omitted terminally differentiated effector memory CD45RA+ cells. Note on this clone: The antigen remains undetermined.

Using immunoSEQ multiplex PCR, the repertoire was profiled, and TCRdb retains in-frame clones only, with some absent. The sample includes roughly 2.1 million clones, 85% to 95% of them seen just once. General study points: Despite large depth, rarefaction showed incomplete sorted-subset sequencing. All-four-donor shared clonotypes had higher generation probabilities than non-shared clonotypes did. Some naive CD4 clonotypes, roughly 4.7%, turned up in common across a handful of donors.

The CDR3 has 16 residues. CDR1 and CDR2 from the germline V gene are SNHLY and FYNNEI. J was trimmed by 1 base and V by 4 bases; bases with no gene match: 9. Sequenced: naive CD8+ T cells from PBMCs. This chain uses TRBV2 with TRBJ2-7; TRBD2 agrees at 8 bases. This sequence originates from a man between 18 and 35 years old in good health. Some clones in this sample may be carry-over from other donors' samples. The CDR3 region has the DNA TGTGCCAGCAGTGGGGACTCGCGGGAGGTATCCTACGAGCAGTACTTC. This encodes CASSGDSREVSYEQYF.